The present entry profiles one TCR beta chain with its context. In the original workflow: It was from reference gene primer amplification that nucleated cell counts were estimated. TCRdb's table, derived via immunoSEQ multiplex PCR, lists solely in-frame clones and lacks some. V, J and clone size derive from that table, while D and trimming were established from the DNA sequence. The sample contains roughly 60,000 clones, approximately 82% of which appear only once. This specimen belongs to a study of blood T cell repertoires in COVID-19. Sample: peripheral blood. The clonotype was recovered from a human donor in a cohort sampled during active or convalescent COVID-19.

CDR3 loop: CASSAGTGVGYTF. The CDR3 bases are TGTGCCAGCAGTGCCGGGACAGGGGTAGGCTACACCTTC. The rearrangement links TRBV12-3 or TRBV12-4 to TRBJ1-2, with 10 nucleotides matching TRBD1. The trim removed 5 bases at V and 8 bases at J, leaving 5 bases unmatched. This CDR3 spans 13 amino acids.